This paragraph reports one T cell receptor beta chain. No conserved phenylalanine or tryptophan is present at the end of the CDR3, so a read error is the likely explanation. No cell sorting was done before RNA was extracted from the tissue. More than 3 cm separated this lung sample from the edge of the tumor. Chemotherapy-naive patients with new lung cancer underwent thoracic surgery in China, August–late 2014. This CDR3 is 15 amino acids long. Germline V lookup: CDR1 MNHEY, CDR2 SVGAGI. These data come from a study of tumor and adjacent non-tumor tissue in lung cancer. Looking at the study overall: The patients, roughly 10 men and a handful of women, were roughly 30 to 76 with stage I to III disease.

The library came from three nested PCR rounds adapted from ARM-PCR protocols. TCRdb re-derived calls from the multiplex PCR reads in MiXCR, one entry per CDR3 protein. The sample consists of around 80,000 distinct CDR3 sequences, approximately 81% of them appearing once. This TCR derives from a man in his 60s with non-small cell lung cancer. The chain combines TRBV6-5 with TRBJ1-4; 7 nucleotides align to TRBD1. Material: distant non-tumor lung tissue. CDR3 sequence: CASSYSTGINGKLFS. CDR3 in DNA: TGTGCCAGCAGTTACTCGACAGGGATTAATGGAAAACTGTTTTCT.